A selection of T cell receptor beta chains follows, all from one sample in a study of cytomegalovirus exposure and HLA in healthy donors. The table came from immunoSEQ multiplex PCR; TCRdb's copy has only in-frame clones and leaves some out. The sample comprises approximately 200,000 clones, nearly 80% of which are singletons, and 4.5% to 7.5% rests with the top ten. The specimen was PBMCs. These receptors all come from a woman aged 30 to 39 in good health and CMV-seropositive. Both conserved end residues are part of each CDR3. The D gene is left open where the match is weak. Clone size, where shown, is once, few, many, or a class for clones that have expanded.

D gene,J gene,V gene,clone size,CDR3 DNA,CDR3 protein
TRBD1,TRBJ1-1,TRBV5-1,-,TGCGCCAGCAGCCGGGACAGCTTAAACACTGAAGCTTTCTTT,CASSRDSLNTEAFF
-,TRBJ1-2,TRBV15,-,TGTGCCACCAGCAGAGTAGGAGCAGGGAAGATCTCCTTC,CATSRVGAGKISF
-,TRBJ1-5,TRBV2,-,TGTGCCAGCAGTGAAGTCAGGGGCCAGCCCCAGCATTTT,CASSEVRGQPQHF
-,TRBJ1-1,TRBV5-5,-,TGTGCCAGCAGCTTTAGCCTGAACACTGAAGCTTTCTTT,CASSFSLNTEAFF
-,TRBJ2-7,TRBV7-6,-,TGTGCCAGCAGCTCTAGACAGCTGGTCTACGAGCAGTACTTC,CASSSRQLVYEQYF
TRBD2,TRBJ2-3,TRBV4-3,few,TGCGCCAGCAGCCAAGATCTCGGAGCGGGGGGGCGAGATACGCAGTATTTT,CASSQDLGAGGRDTQYF
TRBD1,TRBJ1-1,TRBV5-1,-,TGCGCCAGCAGCCCAAGGACAGGGGGCACTGAAGCTTTCTTT,CASSPRTGGTEAFF
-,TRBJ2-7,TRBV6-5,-,TGTGCCAGCAGTTACAACTTGGACAGCCTCGGCCTCGAGCAGTACTTC,CASSYNLDSLGLEQYF
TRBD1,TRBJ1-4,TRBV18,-,TGTGCCAGCTCACCCCCGGGACAGTTCAGGGGAGAAACTAATGAAAAACTGTTTTTT,CASSPPGQFRGETNEKLFF
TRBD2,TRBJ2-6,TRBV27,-,TGTGCCAGCAGTTTATTCAGGACACCACTAGCGGGTGACTTCTCTGGGGCCAACGTCCTGACTTTC,CASSLFRTPLAGDFSGANVLTF
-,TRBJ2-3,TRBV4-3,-,TGCGCCAGCAGCCAAGGTGTCCCCGGCTCACTGACTCTTATAAATACGCAGTATTTT,CASSQGVPGSLTLINTQYF
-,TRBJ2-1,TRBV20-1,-,TGCAGTGCTTTCCTAGCTAATGAGCAGTTCTTC,CSAFLANEQFF
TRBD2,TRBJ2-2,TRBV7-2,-,TGTGCCAGCAGCCCCCTCGGGACTAGCGGGGGGGCAGGGGCCGGGGAGCTGTTTTTT,CASSPLGTSGGAGAGELFF
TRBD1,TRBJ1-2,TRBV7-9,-,TGTGCCAGCAGCTTAACCCGGGACAGACACTATGGCTACACCTTC,CASSLTRDRHYGYTF
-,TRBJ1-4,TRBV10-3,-,TGTGCCATCAGTGATGGGGGGGGTGAAAAACTGTTTTTT,CAISDGGGEKLFF
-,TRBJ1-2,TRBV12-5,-,TGTGCTAGTGCCCTGGACAGTAGAGGTGGCTACACCTTC,CASALDSRGGYTF